The 11 T cell receptor beta chains listed next were all sequenced from one sample in a study of blood T cell repertoires in COVID-19. Some clones are missing from TCRdb's copy, which holds only in-frame ones; the method was immunoSEQ multiplex PCR. The sample consists of a few hundred thousand clones, roughly nine tenths of them appearing once. Sequencing was performed on peripheral blood. Receptors originate from a man in his sixties with acute or convalescent COVID-19.

The chain is built from TRBV7-9 and TRBJ1-1; 8 positions agree with TRBD1. Germline V lookup: CDR1 SEHNR, CDR2 FQNEAQ (reference sequence). V dropped 3 bases and J dropped 6; count of bases not matched to a gene: 3. This CDR3 region has 13 residues. The CDR3 spells CASSFGQGSEAFF. The CDR3 DNA is TGTGCCAGCAGCTTTGGACAGGGCTCTGAAGCTTTCTTT.

The chain is built from TRBV6-5 and TRBJ1-5, with 8 bases that match TRBD1. The CDR3 consists of 15 residues. V lost 5 bases, J lost 3 bases, and 6 bases stayed unmatched. Germline CDR1 is MNHEY and CDR2 is SVGAGI. CDR3 in DNA: TGTGCCAGCAGTCGGACAGGGTTGCTCAATCAGCCCCAGCATTTT. Protein sequence: CASSRTGLLNQPQHF.

The rearrangement uses TRBV7-2 and TRBJ1-6; 10 bases agree with TRBD1. The CDR3 runs 16 residues. V was pared by 5 bases and J by 2 bases, with 3 bases of the junction left unmatched. Per the germline V gene, CDR1 is SGHTA and CDR2 is FQGNSA. The CDR3 sequence is CASSGTGETYNSPLHF. In DNA form, the CDR3 reads TGTGCCAGCAGCGGGACAGGGGAAACCTATAATTCACCCCTCCACTTT.

The chain combines TRBV5-1 with TRBJ2-5; D gene unclear. The CDR3 is 16 amino acids. Germline V gene lookup returns CDR1 SGHRS and CDR2 YFSETQ. V was trimmed by 8 bases and J by 2 bases, leaving 22 bases between them. The CDR3 reads CASSNPQSPGQETQYF. As DNA, the CDR3 is TGCGCCAGTTCTAACCCCCAAAGCCCTGGTCAAGAGACCCAGTACTTC.

The chain uses TRBV29-1 and TRBJ2-7; D possibly corresponds to TRBD2 (6 bases). There are 12 residues in the CDR3. Germline lookup yields CDR1 SQVTM and CDR2 ANQGSEA. The ends were cut back, 7 bases at V and 3 bases at J, with 13 bases in the middle. The CDR3 here is CSGAGPFYEQYF. As DNA, the CDR3 is TGCAGCGGCGCGGGACCATTCTACGAGCAGTACTTC.

V gene TRBV9 combines with J gene TRBJ1-2; D is possibly TRBD1 (6 bases). This CDR3 region has 15 residues. CDR1 and CDR2 (germline): SGDLS, YYNGEE. V lost 4 bases and J lost 1, with 14 bases in between. The CDR3, as DNA: TGTGCCAGCAGCCTAAGCGGGGGCCTTAACTATGGCTACACCTTC. This encodes CASSLSGGLNYGYTF.

This clone was picked up one time. The J gene is TRBJ2-3, the V gene TRBV5-4; 8 bases align to TRBD1. CDR1 and CDR2 (germline): SGHNT, YYREEE (reference sequence). The CDR3 totals 16 residues. V shed 0 bases and J 1 base; nucleotides not matched to a gene: 4. CDR3 in amino acids: CASSLDRGAGTDTQYF. CDR3 sequence (DNA): TGTGCCAGCAGCTTGGACAGGGGGGCTGGCACAGATACGCAGTATTTT. Together with reference TRBV5-4 and TRBJ2-3, the CDR3 gives the full variable domain: ETGVTQSPTHLIKTRGQQVTLRCSSQSGHNTVSWYQQALGQGPQFIFQYYREEENGRGNFPPRFSGLQFPNYSSELNVNALELDDSALYLCASSLDRGAGTDTQYFGPGTRLTVL.

The rearrangement uses TRBV4-3 and TRBJ2-1, with 11 bases identical to TRBD2. CDR1 and CDR2 (germline): LGHNA, YSLEER. This CDR3 contains 18 residues. V dropped 0 bases and J dropped 6; count of bases not matched to a gene: 10. CDR3 sequence reads: CASSQDALRLAGGNEQFF. The CDR3 nucleotides are TGCGCCAGCAGCCAAGACGCTTTGAGGCTAGCGGGAGGCAATGAGCAGTTCTTC.

This chain uses TRBV9 with TRBJ2-2, with D perhaps TRBD2 (6 bases). This CDR3 region has 16 residues. Trimming cost V 3 bases and J 7 bases, with 19 bases left between them. CDR1 SGDLS and CDR2 YYNGEE come from the germline V gene. DNA for the CDR3: TGTGCCAGCAGCGCCCCCCGATCGGGAGCGGTCGGGGAGCTGTTTTTT. This encodes CASSAPRSGAVGELFF.

V and J are TRBV6-1 and TRBJ2-7, with D possibly matching TRBD1 (6 bases). The CDR3 length is 15 residues. CDR1 MNHNS and CDR2 SASEGT come from the germline V gene. Trimming shortened V by 1 base and J by 0 bases, and 10 bases separated the two germline ends. The CDR3 DNA follows: TGTGCCAGCAGTGAAGGGACAGTTAGCTCCTACGAGCAGTACTTC. It codes for CASSEGTVSSYEQYF.

This rearrangement joins TRBV5-8 to TRBJ2-7; D is unclear. Trimming took off 1 base at V and 6 bases at J, with 14 bases between the two ends. The CDR3 has 14 residues. The germline V gene has CDR1 SGHTS and CDR2 YDEGEE. This CDR3 reads CASSLRLDLVEQYF. The CDR3, as DNA: TGTGCCAGCAGCTTGAGACTTGACTTGGTCGAGCAGTACTTC.